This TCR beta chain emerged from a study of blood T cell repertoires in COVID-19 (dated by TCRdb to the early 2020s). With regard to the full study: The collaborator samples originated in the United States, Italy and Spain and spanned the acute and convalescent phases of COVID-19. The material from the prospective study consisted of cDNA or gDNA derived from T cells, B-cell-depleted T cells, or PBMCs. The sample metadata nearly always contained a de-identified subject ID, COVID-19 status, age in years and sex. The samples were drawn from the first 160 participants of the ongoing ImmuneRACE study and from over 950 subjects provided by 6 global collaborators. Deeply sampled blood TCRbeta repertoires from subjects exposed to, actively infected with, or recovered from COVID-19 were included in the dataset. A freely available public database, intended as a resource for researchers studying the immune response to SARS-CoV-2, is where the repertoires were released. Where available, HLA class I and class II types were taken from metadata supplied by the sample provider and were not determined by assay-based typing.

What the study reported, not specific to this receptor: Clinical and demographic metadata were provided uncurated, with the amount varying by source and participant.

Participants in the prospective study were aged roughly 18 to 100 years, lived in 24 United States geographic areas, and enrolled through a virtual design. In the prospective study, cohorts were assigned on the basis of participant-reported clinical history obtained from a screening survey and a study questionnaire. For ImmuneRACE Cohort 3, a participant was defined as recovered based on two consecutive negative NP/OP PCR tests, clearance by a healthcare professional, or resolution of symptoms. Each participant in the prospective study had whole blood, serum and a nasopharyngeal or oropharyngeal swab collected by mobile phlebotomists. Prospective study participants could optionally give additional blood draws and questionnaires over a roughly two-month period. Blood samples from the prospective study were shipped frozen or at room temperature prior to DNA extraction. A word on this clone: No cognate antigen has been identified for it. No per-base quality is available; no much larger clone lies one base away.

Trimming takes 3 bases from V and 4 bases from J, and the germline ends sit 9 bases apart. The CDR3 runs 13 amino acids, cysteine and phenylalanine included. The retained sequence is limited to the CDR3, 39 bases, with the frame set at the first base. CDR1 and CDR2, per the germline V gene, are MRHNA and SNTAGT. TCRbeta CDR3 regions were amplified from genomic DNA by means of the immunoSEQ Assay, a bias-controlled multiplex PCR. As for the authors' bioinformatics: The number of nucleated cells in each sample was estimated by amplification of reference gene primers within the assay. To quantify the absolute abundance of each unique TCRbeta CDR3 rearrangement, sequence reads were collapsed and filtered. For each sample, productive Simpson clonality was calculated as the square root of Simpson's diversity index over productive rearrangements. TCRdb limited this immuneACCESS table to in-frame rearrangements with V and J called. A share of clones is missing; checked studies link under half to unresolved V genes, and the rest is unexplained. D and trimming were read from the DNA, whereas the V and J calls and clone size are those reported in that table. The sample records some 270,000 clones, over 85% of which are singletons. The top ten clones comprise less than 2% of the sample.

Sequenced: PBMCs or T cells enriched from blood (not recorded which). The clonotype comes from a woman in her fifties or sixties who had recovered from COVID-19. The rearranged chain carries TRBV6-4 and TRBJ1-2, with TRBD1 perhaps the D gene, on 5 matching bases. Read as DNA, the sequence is TGTGCCAGCAGTGAAGGAGGGACCTATGGCTACACCTTC. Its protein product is CASSEGGTYGYTF.